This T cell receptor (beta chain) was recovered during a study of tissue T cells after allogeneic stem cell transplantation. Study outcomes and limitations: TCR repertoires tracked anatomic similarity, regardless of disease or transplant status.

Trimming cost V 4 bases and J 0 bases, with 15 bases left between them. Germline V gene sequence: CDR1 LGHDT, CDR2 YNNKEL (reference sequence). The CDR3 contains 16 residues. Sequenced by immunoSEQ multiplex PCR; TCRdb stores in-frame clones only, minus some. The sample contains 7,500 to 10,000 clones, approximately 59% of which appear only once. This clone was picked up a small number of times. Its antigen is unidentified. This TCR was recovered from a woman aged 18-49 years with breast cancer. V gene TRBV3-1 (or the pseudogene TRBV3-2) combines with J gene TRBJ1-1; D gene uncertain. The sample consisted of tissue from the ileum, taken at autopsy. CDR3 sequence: CASSPLQKGMNTEAFF. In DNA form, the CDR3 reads TGTGCCAGCAGCCCTCTACAGAAGGGAATGAACACTGAAGCTTTCTTT.